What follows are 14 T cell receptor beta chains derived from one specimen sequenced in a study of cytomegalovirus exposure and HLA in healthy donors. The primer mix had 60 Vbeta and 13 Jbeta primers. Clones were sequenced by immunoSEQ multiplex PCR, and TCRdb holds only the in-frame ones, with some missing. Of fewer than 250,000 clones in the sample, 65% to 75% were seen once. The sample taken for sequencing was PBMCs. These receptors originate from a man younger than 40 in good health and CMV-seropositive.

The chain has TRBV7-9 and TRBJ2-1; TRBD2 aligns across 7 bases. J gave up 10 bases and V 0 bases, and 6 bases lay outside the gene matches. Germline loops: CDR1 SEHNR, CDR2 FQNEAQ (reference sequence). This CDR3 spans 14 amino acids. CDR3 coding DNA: TGTGCCAGCAGCTTAGCGGGAGGGCCTTGGGAGCAGTTCTTC. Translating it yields CASSLAGGPWEQFF.

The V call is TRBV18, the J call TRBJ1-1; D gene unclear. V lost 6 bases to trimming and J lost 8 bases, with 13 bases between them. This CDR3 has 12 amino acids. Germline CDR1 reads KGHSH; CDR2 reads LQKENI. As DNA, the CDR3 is TGTGCCAGCTCTCTCGGGAGGAGAGAAGCTTTCTTT. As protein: CASSLGRREAFF.

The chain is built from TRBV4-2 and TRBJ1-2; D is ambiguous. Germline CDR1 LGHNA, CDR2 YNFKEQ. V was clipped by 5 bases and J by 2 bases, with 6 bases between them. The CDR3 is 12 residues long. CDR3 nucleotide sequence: TGTGCCAGCAGCGCGGCGAACTATGGCTACACCTTC. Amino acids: CASSAANYGYTF.

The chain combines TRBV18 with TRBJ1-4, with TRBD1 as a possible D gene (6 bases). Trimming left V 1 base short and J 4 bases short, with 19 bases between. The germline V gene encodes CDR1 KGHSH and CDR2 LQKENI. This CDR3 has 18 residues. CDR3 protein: CASSPRQASFLGNEKLFF. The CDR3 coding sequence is TGTGCCAGCTCACCACGACAGGCTTCTTTTCTTGGTAATGAAAAACTGTTTTTT.

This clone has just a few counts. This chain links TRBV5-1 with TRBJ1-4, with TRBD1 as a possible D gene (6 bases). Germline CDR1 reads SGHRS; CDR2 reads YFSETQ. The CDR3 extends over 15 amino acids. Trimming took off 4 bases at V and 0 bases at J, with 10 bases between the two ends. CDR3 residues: CASSLDRPTNEKLFF. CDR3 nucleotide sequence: TGCGCCAGCAGCCTAGACAGGCCAACTAATGAAAAACTGTTTTTT.

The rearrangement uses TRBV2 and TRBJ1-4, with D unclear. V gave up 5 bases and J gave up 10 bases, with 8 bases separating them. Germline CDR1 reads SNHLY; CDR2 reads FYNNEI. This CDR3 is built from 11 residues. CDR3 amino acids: CASSSTGKLFF. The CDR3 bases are TGTGCCAGCAGTTCAACCGGAAAACTGTTTTTT. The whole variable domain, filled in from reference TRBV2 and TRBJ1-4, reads EPEVTQTPSHQVTQMGQEVILRCVPISNHLYFYWYRQILGQKVEFLVSFYNNEISEKSEIFDDQFSVERPDGSNFTLKIRSTKLEDSAMYFCASSSTGKLFFGSGTQLSVL.

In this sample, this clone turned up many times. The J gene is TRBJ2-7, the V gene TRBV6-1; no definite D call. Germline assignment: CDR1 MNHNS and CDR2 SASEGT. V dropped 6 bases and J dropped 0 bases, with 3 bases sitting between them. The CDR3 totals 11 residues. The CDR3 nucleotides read TGTGCCAGCAGCATCTCCTACGAGCAGTACTTC. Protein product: CASSISYEQYF.

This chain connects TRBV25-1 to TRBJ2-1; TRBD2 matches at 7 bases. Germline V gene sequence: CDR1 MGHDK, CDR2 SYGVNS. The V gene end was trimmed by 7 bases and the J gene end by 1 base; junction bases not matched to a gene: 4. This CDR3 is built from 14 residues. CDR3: CASNRGRSYNEQFF. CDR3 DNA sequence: TGTGCCAGCAACCGCGGGAGATCCTACAATGAGCAGTTCTTC. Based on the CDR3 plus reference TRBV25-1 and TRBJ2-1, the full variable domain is EADIYQTPRYLVIGTGKKITLECSQTMGHDKMYWYQQDPGMELHLIHYSYGVNSTEKGDLSSESTVSRIRTEHFPLTLESARPSHTSQYLCASNRGRSYNEQFFGPGTRLTVL.

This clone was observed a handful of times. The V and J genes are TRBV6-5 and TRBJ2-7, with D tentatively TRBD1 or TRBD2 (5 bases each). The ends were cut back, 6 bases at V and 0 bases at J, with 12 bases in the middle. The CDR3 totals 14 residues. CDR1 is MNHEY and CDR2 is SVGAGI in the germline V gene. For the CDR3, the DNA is TGTGCCAGCAGGTACGGGGCTCACTCCTACGAGCAGTACTTC. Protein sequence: CASRYGAHSYEQYF.

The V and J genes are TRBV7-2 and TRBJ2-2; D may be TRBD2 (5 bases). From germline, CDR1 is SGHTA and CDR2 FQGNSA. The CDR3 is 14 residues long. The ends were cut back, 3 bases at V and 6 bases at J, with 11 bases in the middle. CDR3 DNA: TGTGCCAGCAGCTTTTCTAGCCGGGCCGGGGAGCTGTTTTTT. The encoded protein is CASSFSSRAGELFF.

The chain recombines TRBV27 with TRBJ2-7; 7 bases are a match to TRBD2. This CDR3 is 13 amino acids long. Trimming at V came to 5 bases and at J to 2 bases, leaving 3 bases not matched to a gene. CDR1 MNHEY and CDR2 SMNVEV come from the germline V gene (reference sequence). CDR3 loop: CASSPGLTYEQYF. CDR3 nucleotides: TGTGCCAGCAGTCCGGGACTAACCTACGAGCAGTACTTC.

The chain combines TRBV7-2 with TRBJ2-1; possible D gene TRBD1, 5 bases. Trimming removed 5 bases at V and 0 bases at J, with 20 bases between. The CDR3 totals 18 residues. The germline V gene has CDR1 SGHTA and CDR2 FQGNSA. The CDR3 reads CASSPRTQGPSSYNEQFF. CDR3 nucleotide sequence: TGTGCCAGCAGCCCACGGACGCAGGGCCCCTCCTCCTACAATGAGCAGTTCTTC.

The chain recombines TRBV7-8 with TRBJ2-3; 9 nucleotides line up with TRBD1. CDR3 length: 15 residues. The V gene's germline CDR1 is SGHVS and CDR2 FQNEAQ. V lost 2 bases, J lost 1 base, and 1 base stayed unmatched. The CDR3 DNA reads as TGTGCCAGCAGCTTAACAGGGGGCGGCACAGATACGCAGTATTTT. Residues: CASSLTGGGTDTQYF.

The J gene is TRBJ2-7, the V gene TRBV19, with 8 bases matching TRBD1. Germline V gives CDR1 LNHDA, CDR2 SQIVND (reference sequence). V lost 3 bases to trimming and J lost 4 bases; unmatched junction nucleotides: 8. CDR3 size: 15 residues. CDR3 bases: TGTGCCAGTAGTATCGCCGGGACAGGCTTATACGAGCAGTACTTC. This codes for CASSIAGTGLYEQYF.